This T cell receptor (beta chain) is drawn from a study of T cell responses to AZD1222 COVID-19 vaccine. Second-dose intervals of approximately 4 or approximately 12 weeks were pooled. Whole-study findings and limits: Donors in the cohort were predominantly white British and more often female, and clonal diversity was possibly underestimated.

This clone was recorded once. Its antigen is not identified. V gave up 4 bases and J gave up 5 bases, with 13 bases separating them. This CDR3 comprises 14 residues. Germline loops: CDR1 SGHRS, CDR2 YFSETQ. The data were produced by immunoSEQ multiplex PCR, yet TCRdb's version contains in-frame clones alone and is incomplete. The sample gives 130,000 or so clones, about 88% of which show up once; approximately 9.4% is in the top ten. The input for sequencing was peripheral blood, taken 28 days after the second AZD1222 dose. The receptor's source is an adult who received the AZD1222 COVID-19 vaccine. V usage is TRBV5-1 and J usage is TRBJ1-5; D is unclear. CDR3 sequence reads: CASSPGADHQPQHF. In DNA form, the CDR3 reads TGCGCCAGCAGCCCCGGCGCCGATCATCAGCCCCAGCATTTT. The entire variable domain, with the rest obtained from reference TRBV5-1 and TRBJ1-5, is as follows: KAGVTQTPRYLIKTRGQQVTLSCSPISGHRSVSWYQQTPGQGLQFLFEYFSETQRNKGNFPGRFSGRQFSNSRSEMNVSTLELGDSALYLCASSPGADHQPQHFGDGTRLSIL.